Presented here are 15 T cell receptor beta chains from one specimen sequenced in a study of spatial heterogeneity in lung cancer. Notes on the study in general: Intratumoral expanded alpha and beta TCR counts were found to track tumor mutation counts.

No antigen has been identified for these receptors. Time point indicated: sample taken at primary tumor resection. TCRdb passed the 5' RACE reads through MiXCR, listing each CDR3 protein once. The sample includes some 15,000 distinct CDR3 sequences, under 7.5% of them seen just once. The material sequenced was lung tumor tissue, taken at surgery. All receptors derive from a male donor with early-stage non-small cell lung cancer.

This clonotype was recorded at least ten times. This rearrangement joins TRBV5-8 to TRBJ2-7, with 10 bases aligning to TRBD1. CDR3 size: 16 residues. J was trimmed by 5 bases and V by 1 base; bases with no gene match: 9. Germline V gene data show CDR1 as SGHTS and CDR2 as YDEGEE. CDR3 nucleotide sequence: TGTGCCAGCAGCTTGCTTCCGGACAGGGGGAGGGACGAGCAGTACTTC. The encoded protein is CASSLLPDRGRDEQYF.

The rearrangement joins TRBV20-1 to TRBJ1-2; TRBD1 matches at 7 bases. The trim removed 0 bases at V and 7 bases at J, leaving 8 bases unmatched. The CDR3 length is 14 residues. Germline V lookup: CDR1 DFQATT, CDR2 SNEGSKA (reference sequence). The CDR3 nucleotides read TGCAGTGCTAGAGACCCCAGACAGGGCGGTGGCTACACCTTC. Protein: CSARDPRQGGGYTF.

This clonotype was seen at least ten times. J is TRBJ2-7 and V is TRBV20-1; weak D call: TRBD2 (6 bases). Trimming pared 3 bases from V and 4 bases from J, leaving 19 bases between. This CDR3 has 15 amino acids. CDR1 and CDR2 from the germline V gene are DFQATT and SNEGSKA (reference sequence). The CDR3 DNA reads TGCAGTGCTAGCAGACCGGGACTTTTTTTTTACGAGCAGTACTTC. The encoded protein is CSASRPGLFFYEQYF.

This clonotype was seen ten or more times. The chain carries TRBV9 and TRBJ2-5; D tentatively fits TRBD1 or TRBD2 (5 bases each). The V and J ends lost 3 bases and 4 bases respectively, with 16 bases between them. The CDR3 is 15 amino acids. CDR1 is SGDLS, CDR2 YYNGEE, per germline. CDR3 coding DNA: TGTGCCAGCAGCGCCCCCCGGGACGGGACAGAGACCCAGTACTTC. It translates to CASSAPRDGTETQYF.

A few counts support this clonotype. J is TRBJ2-6 and V is TRBV12-3 or TRBV12-4; a possible D gene is TRBD1 (6 bases). Trimming took off 4 bases at V and 4 bases at J, with 8 bases between the two ends. This CDR3 spans 14 amino acids. The chain's CDR3 is CASSWGPGANVLTF. The CDR3 bases are TGTGCCAGCAGTTGGGGGCCCGGGGCCAACGTCCTGACTTTC.

This clonotype was detected ten times or more. The rearrangement joins TRBV27 to TRBJ2-1, with 7 bases lining up with TRBD1. Trimming at V came to 5 bases and at J to 0 bases, leaving 13 bases not matched to a gene. Germline CDR1 and CDR2: MNHEY and SMNVEV (reference sequence). The CDR3 consists of 18 residues. CDR3 sequence (DNA): TGTGCCAGCAGTCGAAAAGAACCGGGACAGTCCTCCTACAATGAGCAGTTCTTC. This encodes CASSRKEPGQSSYNEQFF.

The sample holds a few counts of this clonotype. The chain has TRBV11-2 and TRBJ2-2, with D possibly TRBD2 on 5 matching bases. Germline CDR1 SGHAT, CDR2 FQNNGV. V lost 5 bases, J lost 0 bases, and 10 bases lay in between. This CDR3 region has 15 residues. CDR3 in amino acids: CASSAGNANTGELFF. The CDR3 region has the DNA TGTGCCAGCAGCGCCGGGAATGCGAACACCGGGGAGCTGTTTTTT.

V usage is TRBV2 and J usage is TRBJ2-5, with TRBD2 matching over 7 bases. Germline CDR1 SNHLY, CDR2 FYNNEI. CDR3 length equals 15 residues. V was pared by 7 bases and J by 2 bases, with 10 bases of the junction left unmatched. The CDR3 DNA reads TGTGCCAGCACCCTGGGACCGGGACTACAAGAGACCCAGTACTTC. This gives the protein CASTLGPGLQETQYF.

This clonotype came up a few times. The chain employs TRBV14 and TRBJ2-2; no definite D call. Germline loops: CDR1 SGHDN, CDR2 FVKESK. V was shortened by 6 bases and J by 7 bases, with 12 bases between the two germline ends. The CDR3 loop spans 13 amino acids. The CDR3: CASRPMLDGELFF. In nucleotides, the CDR3 is TGTGCCAGCAGGCCTATGTTGGACGGGGAGCTGTTTTTT.

This clonotype was recorded at least ten times. The chain uses TRBV7-2 and TRBJ2-7; 8 bases agree with TRBD2. CDR3 size: 14 residues. V shed 5 bases, J shed 6 bases, and the junction held 9 bases outside the gene matches. CDR1 is SGHTA, CDR2 FQGNSA, per germline. This chain's CDR3 is CASSPLAGSREQYF. The DNA of the CDR3 is TGTGCCAGCAGCCCCCTAGCGGGCTCGCGCGAGCAGTACTTC.

This clonotype has a count of ten or more. V usage is TRBV7-2 and J usage is TRBJ2-3; 14 positions agree with TRBD2. V dropped 1 base and J dropped 0; count of bases not matched to a gene: 12. The CDR3 runs 21 residues. The germline CDR1 and CDR2 sequences are SGHTA and FQGNSA. The DNA for the CDR3 is TGTGCCAGCAGCTTAGTCCCGACTAGCGGGGGGGCCTTCTCTAGCACAGATACGCAGTATTTT. Its translation: CASSLVPTSGGAFSSTDTQYF.

Ten or more counts support this clonotype. The CDR3 DNA follows: TGTGCCAGCAGACCCTGGGAGAGTAACAATTCACCCCTCCACTTT. Translated: CASRPWESNNSPLHF. The rearrangement uses TRBV6-5 and TRBJ1-6; no clear D gene. This CDR3 has 15 residues. Germline lookup yields CDR1 MNHEY and CDR2 SVGAGI. V lost 6 bases to trimming and J lost 7 bases, with 16 bases between them.

This clonotype is termed large. The J gene is TRBJ2-3, the V gene TRBV7-8, with TRBD1 matching over 7 bases. Germline loops: CDR1 SGHVS, CDR2 FQNEAQ. Trimming at V came to 5 bases and at J to 5 bases, leaving 7 bases not matched to a gene. The CDR3 totals 14 residues. The CDR3 protein is CASSMGTARDTQYF. The CDR3 nucleotides are TGTGCCAGCAGCATGGGGACAGCAAGAGATACGCAGTATTTT.

The chain joins TRBV2 to TRBJ2-7; TRBD2 might be the D (6 bases). The CDR3 totals 13 residues. The germline CDR1 and CDR2 sequences are SNHLY and FYNNEI. V was pared by 2 bases and J by 3 bases, with 8 bases between. CDR3 amino acids: CASSEWGVYEQYV. The CDR3 coding sequence is TGTGCCAGCAGTGAATGGGGGGTCTACGAGCAGTACGTC.

This clonotype was picked up a small number of times. This rearrangement joins TRBV2 to TRBJ2-2; TRBD1 agrees at 8 bases. With 5 bases clipped from V and 0 bases from J, the junction kept 11 bases outside the gene matches. The CDR3 covers 18 residues. Per germline, CDR1 SNHLY and CDR2 FYNNEI. The CDR3 sequence: CASSHPVAGGSNTGELFF. The DNA of the CDR3 is TGTGCCAGCAGTCATCCTGTGGCAGGGGGCTCGAACACCGGGGAGCTGTTTTTT. Full variable domain (remainder filled in from reference TRBV2 and TRBJ2-2): EPEVTQTPSHQVTQMGQEVILRCVPISNHLYFYWYRQILGQKVEFLVSFYNNEISEKSEIFDDQFSVERPDGSNFTLKIRSTKLEDSAMYFCASSHPVAGGSNTGELFFGEGSRLTVL.